The 26 T cell receptor beta chains below all came from one sample that was sequenced in a study of blood T cell repertoires in COVID-19 (dated by TCRdb to the early 2020s). The library was generated by the immunoSEQ multiplex PCR assay. The table comes from immuneACCESS by way of TCRdb, which keeps in-frame sequences with V and J called. Part of the clones is missing from these tables; in studies checked, under half for an unresolved V gene and the rest for unknown reasons. The sample profile shows around 100,000 clones; about 80% of them were found once. The top ten hold around 10% of the sample. The specimen was peripheral blood. Receptors were obtained from a woman in her 70s with acute or convalescent COVID-19.

CDR3 amino acids: CASSQDTNTGELFF. CDR3 DNA sequence: TGCGCCAGCAGTCAGGACACGAACACCGGGGAGCTGTTTTTT. This chain uses TRBV5-1 with TRBJ2-2, with D possibly being TRBD1 (5 bases). V dropped 5 bases and J dropped 0 bases, with 8 bases sitting between them. The CDR3 is 14 amino acids. The germline V gene encodes CDR1 SGHRS and CDR2 YFSETQ.

This sequence joins TRBV4-2 and TRBJ1-5; D gene uncertain. V dropped 0 bases and J dropped 4 bases, with 4 bases sitting between them. Germline V gene lookup returns CDR1 LGHNA and CDR2 YNFKEQ. The length of the CDR3 is 13 residues. The CDR3 sequence: CASSQDLNQPQHF. CDR3 in DNA: TGTGCCAGCAGCCAAGACCTGAATCAGCCCCAGCATTTT.

This clone appeared a few times. The chain combines TRBV19 with TRBJ1-1, with D possibly matching TRBD1 (5 bases). Germline values: CDR1 LNHDA, CDR2 SQIVND (reference sequence). The CDR3 spans 15 residues. V was cut by 7 bases and J by 0 bases, with 15 bases left in between. Here the CDR3 DNA reads TGTGCCAGTAATAGGGTTGGGGCTATGAACACTGAAGCTTTCTTT. Protein product: CASNRVGAMNTEAFF.

The V and J genes are TRBV10-3 and TRBJ2-1; TRBD2 is a possible D gene (6 bases). Trimming pared 0 bases from V and 10 bases from J, leaving 16 bases between. Germline assignment: CDR1 ENHRY and CDR2 SYGVKD. The CDR3 spans 15 residues. In DNA form, the CDR3 reads TGTGCCATCAGTGAGTCGACTAGGGCCCCCTGGGAGCAGTTCTTC. Its translation: CAISESTRAPWEQFF.

In this sample, this clone turned up once. The genes are TRBV5-1 and TRBJ1-1; TRBD1 agrees at 12 bases. CDR1 and CDR2 (germline): SGHRS, YFSETQ. V dropped 4 bases and J dropped 4; count of bases not matched to a gene: 11. This CDR3 spans 17 amino acids. The CDR3 coding sequence is TGCGCCAGCAGCGTAACGACCGGGACAGGGGGCGGCACTGAAGCTTTCTTT. Its translation: CASSVTTGTGGGTEAFF.

The V gene is TRBV5-1, the J gene TRBJ1-4; 7 bases agree with TRBD1. Germline V lookup: CDR1 SGHRS, CDR2 YFSETQ. Losses at the gene ends were 0 bases for V and 0 bases for J; bases not matched to a gene: 5. The CDR3 has 17 amino acids. The CDR3 DNA sequence: TGCGCCAGCAGCTTGGGGGGGACAGATGCAACTAATGAAAAACTGTTTTTT. Its translation is CASSLGGTDATNEKLFF.

V is TRBV6-1 and J is TRBJ2-2; TRBD1 aligns across 8 bases. With 4 bases clipped from V and 7 bases from J, the junction kept 11 bases outside the gene matches. Germline V gene lookup returns CDR1 MNHNS and CDR2 SASEGT. This CDR3 comprises 16 residues. CDR3: CASSARAGTGYGELFF. CDR3 nucleotide sequence: TGTGCCAGCAGTGCCCGAGCCGGGACAGGCTACGGGGAGCTGTTTTTT.

This clone was observed once. The gene calls are TRBV3-1 (or the pseudogene TRBV3-2) and TRBJ1-1; D may be TRBD1 (5 bases). Germline CDR1 is LGHDT and CDR2 is YNNKEL (reference sequence). The ends were cut back, 1 base at V and 2 bases at J, with 11 bases in the middle. CDR3 length: 15 residues. The DNA of the CDR3 is TGTGCCAGCAGCCAAGGACAGCTCCGAAACACTGAAGCTTTCTTT. This translates into CASSQGQLRNTEAFF.

This clone was counted at least ten times. This chain joins TRBV10-1 and TRBJ1-5; TRBD1 is a possible D gene (5 bases). Trimming removed 0 bases from V and 6 bases from J, with 9 bases in between. This CDR3 is built from 14 residues. From germline, CDR1 is WNHNN and CDR2 SYGVQD (reference sequence). CDR3 bases: TGCGCCAGCAGTGAGTCAGGGGAAAGTCAGCCCCAGCATTTT. Translating it yields CASSESGESQPQHF.

The chain employs TRBV28 and TRBJ1-1; 9 bases are shared with TRBD1. The CDR3 is 17 amino acids. The germline V gene has CDR1 MDHEN and CDR2 SYDVKM. The V gene end was trimmed by 5 bases and the J gene end by 3 bases; junction bases not matched to a gene: 13. CDR3 nucleotides: TGTGCCAGCAGTAGAGCCGGGACAGGGAATCGGGACACTGAAGCTTTCTTT. It yields the protein CASSRAGTGNRDTEAFF.

V usage is TRBV30 and J usage is TRBJ1-2, with a possible D match to TRBD1 (5 bases). Trimming stripped 1 base from V and 4 bases from J, with 10 bases between. The CDR3 runs to 13 residues. From germline, CDR1 is GTSNPN and CDR2 SVGIG (reference sequence). CDR3 region: CAWSAGEGYGYTF. For the CDR3, the DNA is TGTGCCTGGAGTGCGGGGGAGGGCTATGGCTACACCTTC.

The chain couples TRBV7-9 to TRBJ2-3, with TRBD2 matching 12 bases. The V and J ends lost 6 bases and 0 bases, in that order; junction bases with no gene match: 13. There are 19 residues in the CDR3. From germline, CDR1 is SEHNR and CDR2 FQNEAQ (reference sequence). The CDR3 loop is CASSFGRLAGASSTDTQYF. In DNA form, the CDR3 reads TGTGCCAGCAGTTTCGGCCGACTAGCGGGGGCCTCTAGCACAGATACGCAGTATTTT.

The J gene is TRBJ1-1, the V gene TRBV7-2, with D possibly being TRBD1 (5 bases). Trimming left V 3 bases short and J 3 bases short, with 8 bases between. This CDR3 has 13 residues. CDR1 SGHTA and CDR2 FQGNSA come from the germline V gene. Written as DNA, the CDR3 is TGTGCCAGCAGCTTGACAGAGGACACTGAAGCTTTCTTT. It translates to CASSLTEDTEAFF.

The V call is TRBV30, the J call TRBJ2-6, with 9 bases identical to TRBD1. Germline V gene lookup returns CDR1 GTSNPN and CDR2 SVGIG (reference sequence). V lost 7 bases and J lost 2; bases outside the gene matches: 6. The CDR3 runs to 15 residues. CDR3 residues: CAYYRGPAGANVLTF. The CDR3 DNA follows: TGTGCCTACTACAGGGGGCCAGCTGGGGCCAACGTCCTGACTTTC.

V and J are TRBV9 and TRBJ2-2; 12 bases map to TRBD2. The ends lost 6 bases at V and 4 bases at J; junction bases unmatched: 7. CDR3 length: 16 residues. Looked up from germline, CDR1 is SGDLS and CDR2 is YYNGEE. In DNA, the CDR3 is TGTGCCAGCAATCTAGCGGGGGGGCTCGGCACCGGGGAGCTGTTTTTT. It is translated as CASNLAGGLGTGELFF.

The CDR3 sequence is CASSLVAGGGYTF. CDR3 sequence (DNA): TGTGCCAGCAGCTTAGTAGCAGGGGGCGGCTACACCTTC. V is TRBV7-3 and J is TRBJ1-2; 8 bases agree with TRBD1. Unmatched junction bases numbered 4, after V lost 2 bases and J lost 8 bases. The CDR3 runs to 13 residues. CDR1 and CDR2 from the germline V gene are SGHTA and FQGTGA.

On this clone itself: Different DNA sequences within this sample yield the same CDR3. This chain links TRBV3-1 (or the pseudogene TRBV3-2) with TRBJ1-1; D call uncertain. The CDR3 is 13 residues long. Germline values: CDR1 LGHDT, CDR2 YNNKEL (reference sequence). Trimming removed 6 bases from V and 1 base from J, with 9 bases in between. CDR3 sequence (DNA): TGTGCCAGCAGTCAGACGGGGAACACTGAAGCTTTCTTT. Translation: CASSQTGNTEAFF.

The V and J genes are TRBV5-6 and TRBJ1-3; 10 nucleotides align to TRBD1. V was pared by 4 bases and J by 4 bases, with 14 bases of the junction left unmatched. The length of the CDR3 is 18 residues. Germline V gene lookup returns CDR1 SGHDT and CDR2 YYEEEE. The CDR3 sequence is CASSVTGTGVYTGNTIYF. CDR3 in DNA: TGTGCCAGCAGCGTTACCGGGACAGGGGTTTACACCGGAAACACCATATATTTT.

V and J are TRBV27 and TRBJ1-1; no reliable D call. The V gene's germline CDR1 is MNHEY and CDR2 SMNVEV (reference sequence). The V and J ends lost 6 bases and 1 base respectively, with 9 bases between them. The CDR3 consists of 13 residues. This CDR3 is CASSLNRNTEAFF. CDR3 bases: TGTGCCAGCAGCCTTAACAGGAACACTGAAGCTTTCTTT.

The chain uses TRBV12-3 or TRBV12-4 and TRBJ2-1, with no clear D. V shed 5 bases and J shed 3 bases, with 2 bases lying between them. This CDR3 is 11 amino acids long. In nucleotides, the CDR3 is TGTGCCAGCAGTCTCTACAATGAGCAGTTCTTC. Its protein is CASSLYNEQFF.

The chain combines TRBV2 with TRBJ2-2, with D unclear. Germline V CDR1 and CDR2: SNHLY, FYNNEI. The CDR3 runs to 13 residues. V lost 6 bases and J 6 bases, leaving 11 bases between the germline ends. The CDR3 loop reads CASRGSPAGELFF. In nucleotides, the CDR3 is TGTGCCAGCAGGGGTAGCCCCGCCGGGGAGCTGTTTTTT. Combining the CDR3 with reference TRBV2 and TRBJ2-2 gives the whole variable domain EPEVTQTPSHQVTQMGQEVILRCVPISNHLYFYWYRQILGQKVEFLVSFYNNEISEKSEIFDDQFSVERPDGSNFTLKIRSTKLEDSAMYFCASRGSPAGELFFGEGSRLTVL.

V usage is TRBV6-1 and J usage is TRBJ1-2, with a tentative D call TRBD1 (5 bases). The CDR3 has 17 residues. V lost 0 bases to trimming and J lost 0 bases, with 14 bases between them. The germline V gene has CDR1 MNHNS and CDR2 SASEGT. Written as DNA, the CDR3 is TGTGCCAGCAGTGAAGCGCTTCGGGCAGGGACTAACTATGGCTACACCTTC. Amino acid sequence: CASSEALRAGTNYGYTF.

V and J are TRBV7-9 and TRBJ1-1, with TRBD1 as a possible D gene (6 bases). V was pared by 2 bases and J by 5 bases, with 12 bases between. This CDR3 contains 14 residues. In germline, CDR1 is SEHNR, CDR2 FQNEAQ (reference sequence). DNA of the CDR3: TGTGCCAGCAGCTTATACCTCAGGGGAACTGAAGCTTTCTTT. Its protein product is CASSLYLRGTEAFF.

The J gene is TRBJ2-7, the V gene TRBV7-9; unclear D gene. CDR1 is SEHNR, CDR2 FQNEAQ, per germline (reference sequence). The germline V and J ends were trimmed by 4 bases and 4 bases, with 5 bases remaining between them. There are 11 residues in the CDR3. This CDR3 reads CASSSPYEQYF. The CDR3, as DNA: TGTGCCAGCAGCTCCCCTTACGAGCAGTACTTC.

CDR3 sequence: CASSPLGGAMQNEQFF. CDR3 DNA sequence: TGTGCCAGCTCACCACTGGGGGGGGCCATGCAGAATGAGCAGTTCTTC. The chain recombines TRBV18 with TRBJ2-1, with a possible D match to TRBD2 (7 bases). V shed 1 base and J shed 7 bases, with 17 bases lying between them. Germline-derived CDR1 and CDR2 are KGHSH and LQKENI. This CDR3 is 16 amino acids long.

This clone was counted between two and nine times. The CDR3 DNA follows: TGTGCCAGTAGTCCCCACCCACTAGCGGGGTCTGACCGGGAGACCCAGTACTTC. Residues: CASSPHPLAGSDRETQYF. The gene calls are TRBV19 and TRBJ2-5; 10 nucleotides match TRBD2. There are 18 residues in the CDR3. Germline values: CDR1 LNHDA, CDR2 SQIVND (reference sequence). V was clipped by 5 bases and J by 5 bases; unmatched bases: 17.